This T cell receptor beta chain was sequenced for a study of blood T cell repertoires in COVID-19. Assay: immunoSEQ multiplex PCR; the TCRdb copy retains only in-frame clones and omits some. The sample records 70,000 to 85,000 clones, more than 90% being singletons. Germline V gene lookup returns CDR1 SQVTM and CDR2 ANQGSEA. V shed 4 bases, J shed 4 bases, and the junction held 11 bases outside the gene matches. The CDR3 is 15 residues long. Specimen: peripheral blood. The J gene is TRBJ2-3, the V gene TRBV29-1, with 7 bases matching TRBD2. This sequence was found in a human donor in a cohort sampled during active COVID-19. Here the CDR3 DNA reads TGCAGCGTTGGTGGGAGGGAGGGCCCTCCAGATACGCAGTATTTT. It specifies CSVGGREGPPDTQYF.